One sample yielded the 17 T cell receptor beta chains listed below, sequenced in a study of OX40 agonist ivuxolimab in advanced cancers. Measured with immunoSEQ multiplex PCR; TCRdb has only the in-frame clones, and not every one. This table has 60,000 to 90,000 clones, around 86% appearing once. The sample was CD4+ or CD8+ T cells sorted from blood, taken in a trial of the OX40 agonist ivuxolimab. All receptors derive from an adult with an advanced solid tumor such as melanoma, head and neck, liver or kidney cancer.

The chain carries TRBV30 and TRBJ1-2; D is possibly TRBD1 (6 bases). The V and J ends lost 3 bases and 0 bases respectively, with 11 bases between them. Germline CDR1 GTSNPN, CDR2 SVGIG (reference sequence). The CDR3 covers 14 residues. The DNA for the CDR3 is TGTGCCTGGAGGAGACAGGCAGCTAACTATGGCTACACCTTC. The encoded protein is CAWRRQAANYGYTF.

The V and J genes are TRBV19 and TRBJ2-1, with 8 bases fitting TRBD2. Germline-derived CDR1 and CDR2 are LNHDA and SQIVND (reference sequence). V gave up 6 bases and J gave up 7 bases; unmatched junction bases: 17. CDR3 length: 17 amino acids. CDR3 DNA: TGTGCCAGTAGCCCAGGGCGAGGAGCGGGAGAATGGAATGAGCAGTTCTTC. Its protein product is CASSPGRGAGEWNEQFF.

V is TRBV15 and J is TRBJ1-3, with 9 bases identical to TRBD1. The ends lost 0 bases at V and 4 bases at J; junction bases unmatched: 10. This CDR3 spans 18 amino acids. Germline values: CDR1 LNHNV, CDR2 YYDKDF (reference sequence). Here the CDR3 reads CATSRDWWTGEGGNTIYF. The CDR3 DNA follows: TGTGCCACCAGCAGAGATTGGTGGACAGGGGAGGGAGGAAACACCATATATTTT.

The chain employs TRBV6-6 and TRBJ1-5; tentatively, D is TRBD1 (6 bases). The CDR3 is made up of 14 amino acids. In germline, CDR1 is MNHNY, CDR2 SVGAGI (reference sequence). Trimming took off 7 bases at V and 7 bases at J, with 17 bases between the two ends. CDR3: CASNRDRRGQPQHF. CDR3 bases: TGTGCCAGCAACCGCGACAGGCGAGGGCAGCCCCAGCATTTT.

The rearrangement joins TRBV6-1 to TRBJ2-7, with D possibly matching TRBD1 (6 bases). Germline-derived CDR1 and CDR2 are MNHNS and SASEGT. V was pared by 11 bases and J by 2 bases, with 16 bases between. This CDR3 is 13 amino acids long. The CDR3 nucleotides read TGTGCCGGGGGTGGACAGATAACCTACGAGCAGTACTTC. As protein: CAGGGQITYEQYF.

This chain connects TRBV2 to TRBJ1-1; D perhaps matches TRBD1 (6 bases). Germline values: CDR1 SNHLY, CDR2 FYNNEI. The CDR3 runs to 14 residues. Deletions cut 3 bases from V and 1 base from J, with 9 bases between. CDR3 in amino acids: CASSEPDRNTEAFF. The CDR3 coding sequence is TGTGCCAGCAGTGAGCCGGACAGGAACACTGAAGCTTTCTTT.

The CDR3 here is CASSPRELAQVETQYF. The CDR3 nucleotides are TGTGCCAGCTCACCACGTGAACTGGCGCAGGTAGAGACCCAGTACTTC. This chain links TRBV18 with TRBJ2-5; no clear D. The germline CDR1 and CDR2 sequences are KGHSH and LQKENI. There are 16 residues in the CDR3. The ends were cut back, 1 base at V and 4 bases at J, with 16 bases in the middle.

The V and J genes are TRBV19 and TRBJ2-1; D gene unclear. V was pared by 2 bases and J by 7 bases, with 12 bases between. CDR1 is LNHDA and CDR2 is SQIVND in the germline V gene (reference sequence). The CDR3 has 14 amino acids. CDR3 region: CASSIMAQRNEQFF. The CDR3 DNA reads TGTGCCAGTAGTATAATGGCCCAACGAAATGAGCAGTTCTTC. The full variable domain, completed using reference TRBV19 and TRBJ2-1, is DGGITQSPKYLFRKEGQNVTLSCEQNLNHDAMYWYRQDPGQGLRLIYYSQIVNDFQKGDIAEGYSVSREKKESFPLTVTSAQKNPTAFYLCASSIMAQRNEQFFGPGTRLTVL.

The CDR3: CASKRDSGLISYEQYF. In DNA, the CDR3 is TGTGCCAGCAAAAGAGATAGCGGGTTGATCTCCTACGAGCAGTACTTC. The rearrangement uses TRBV2 and TRBJ2-7, with 7 bases fitting TRBD2. The CDR3 runs to 16 residues. The V gene end was trimmed by 7 bases and the J gene end by 0 bases; junction bases not matched to a gene: 12. Germline values: CDR1 SNHLY, CDR2 FYNNEI.

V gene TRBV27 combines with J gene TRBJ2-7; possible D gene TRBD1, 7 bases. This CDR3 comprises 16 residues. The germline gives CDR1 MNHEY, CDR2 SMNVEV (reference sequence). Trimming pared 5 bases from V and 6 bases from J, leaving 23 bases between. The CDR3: CASSPFWGDSSTEQYF. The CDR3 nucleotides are TGTGCCAGCAGTCCCTTTTGGGGGGACAGCTCTACCGAGCAGTACTTC.

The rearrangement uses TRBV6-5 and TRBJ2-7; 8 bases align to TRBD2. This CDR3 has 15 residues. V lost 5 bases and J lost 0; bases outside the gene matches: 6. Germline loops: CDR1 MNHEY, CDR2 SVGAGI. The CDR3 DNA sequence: TGTGCCAGCAGTCCAACTAGCGGATTCTCCTACGAGCAGTACTTC. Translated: CASSPTSGFSYEQYF.

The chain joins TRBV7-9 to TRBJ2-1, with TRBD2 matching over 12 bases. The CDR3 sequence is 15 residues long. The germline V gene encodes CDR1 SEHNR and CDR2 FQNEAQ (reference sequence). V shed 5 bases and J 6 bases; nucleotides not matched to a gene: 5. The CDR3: CASSNLAGGINEQFF. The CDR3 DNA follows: TGTGCCAGCAGCAACCTAGCGGGAGGGATCAATGAGCAGTTCTTC.

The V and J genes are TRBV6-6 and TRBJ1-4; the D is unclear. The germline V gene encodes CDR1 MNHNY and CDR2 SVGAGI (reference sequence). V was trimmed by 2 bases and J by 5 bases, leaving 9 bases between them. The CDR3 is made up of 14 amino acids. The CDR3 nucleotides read TGTGCCAGCAGTTACGGCGGCGACAATGAAAAACTGTTTTTT. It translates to CASSYGGDNEKLFF.

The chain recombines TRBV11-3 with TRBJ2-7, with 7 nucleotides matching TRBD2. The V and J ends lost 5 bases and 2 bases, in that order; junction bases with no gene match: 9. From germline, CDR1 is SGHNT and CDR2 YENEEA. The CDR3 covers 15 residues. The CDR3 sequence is CASSPGTAGAYEQYF. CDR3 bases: TGTGCCAGCAGCCCCGGGACCGCGGGAGCCTACGAGCAGTACTTC.

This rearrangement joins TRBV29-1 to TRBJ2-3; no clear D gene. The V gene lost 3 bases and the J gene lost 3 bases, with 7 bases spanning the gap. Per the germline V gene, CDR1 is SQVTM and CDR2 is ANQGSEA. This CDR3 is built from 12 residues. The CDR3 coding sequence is TGCAGCGTTGATAAAACGACAGATACGCAGTATTTT. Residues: CSVDKTTDTQYF.

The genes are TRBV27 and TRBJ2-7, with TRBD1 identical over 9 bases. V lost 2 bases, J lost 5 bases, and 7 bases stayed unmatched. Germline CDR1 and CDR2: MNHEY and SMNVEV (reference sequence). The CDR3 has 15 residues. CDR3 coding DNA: TGTGCCAGCAGTTTAAGGGGGACAGGGAGCAACGAGCAGTACTTC. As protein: CASSLRGTGSNEQYF.

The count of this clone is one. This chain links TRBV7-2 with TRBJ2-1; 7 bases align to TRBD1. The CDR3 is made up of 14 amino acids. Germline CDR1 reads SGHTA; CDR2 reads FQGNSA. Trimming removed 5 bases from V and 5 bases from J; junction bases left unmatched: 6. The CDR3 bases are TGTGCCAGCAGCCGACCCCAGGGGGACAATGAGCAGTTCTTC. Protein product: CASSRPQGDNEQFF. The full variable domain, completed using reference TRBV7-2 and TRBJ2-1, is GAGVSQSPSNKVTEKGKDVELRCDPISGHTALYWYRQSLGQGLEFLIYFQGNSAPDKSGLPSDRFSAERTGGSVSTLTIQRTQQEDSAVYLCASSRPQGDNEQFFGPGTRLTVL.